This record covers a single T cell receptor beta chain. This record comes from a study of cytomegalovirus exposure and HLA in healthy donors. J was trimmed by 4 bases and V by 5 bases; bases with no gene match: 2. CDR3 length: 13 amino acids. Germline V gene data show CDR1 as SGHRS and CDR2 as YFSETQ. PCR amplification relied on 60 Vbeta primers (plus 13 Jbeta primers). Some clones are missing from TCRdb's copy, which holds only in-frame ones; the method was immunoSEQ multiplex PCR. The repertoire holds 80,000 to 130,000 clones, with approximately 80% as singletons. The receptor's source is a female donor in good health and CMV-seropositive. Sequencing was performed on PBMCs. This chain uses TRBV5-1 with TRBJ1-5, with 8 bases identical to TRBD1. As DNA, the CDR3 is TGCGCCAGCAGGGACAGGGAGAATCAGCCCCAGCATTTT. Translation gives CASRDRENQPQHF.